This TCR beta chain was observed in a study of shared clonotypes between healthy human individuals. The study's findings and limits: About 5% was the fraction of naive CD4 clonotypes found shared across several donors. Sample collection involved blood only; tissue repertoires are likely different.

Naive CD8 cells were CD45RO-negative, positively selected for CCR7, excluding terminally differentiated effector memory CD45RA+ cells. Healthy HIV-negative adults without recent acute infections or vaccinations served as donors. Trimming shortened V by 5 bases and J by 3 bases, and 10 bases separated the two germline ends. This CDR3 region has 14 residues. Germline V lookup: CDR1 SNHLY, CDR2 FYNNEI. TCRdb keeps only in-frame clones here, not all; method: immunoSEQ multiplex PCR. This sample carries more than 600,000 clones, 92% of them seen once, and the ten largest clones take more than 20%. As to this clone: No antigen is known for it.

The TCR sequence derives from a man aged 30 to 45 in good health. The chain uses TRBV2 and TRBJ1-4; D not resolved. Sample: naive CD8+ T cells sorted from blood. CDR3 amino acids: CASSRTRPNEKLFF. CDR3 in DNA: TGTGCCAGCAGTCGCACCCGGCCTAATGAAAAACTGTTTTTT.